This T cell receptor (beta chain) was retrieved from a study of breast tumors, draining lymph nodes, adjacent tissues. Study outcomes and limitations: Tumor repertoires ranked between lymph nodes and nontumor tissue in diversity, with V and J gene preferences. That most tumor T cells come from lymph nodes remained unproven. Luminal-like breast cancer showed significantly greater tumor-nontumor repertoire similarity than basal-like breast cancer did.

This clonotype was seen repeatedly, ten times or more. Its specificity is not known. TCRdb re-analysed the multiplex PCR reads in MiXCR, keeping a single row per CDR3 protein. The data hold some 150,000 distinct CDR3 sequences, with around 35% observed a single time. Samples came from axillary lymph nodes draining the breast cancer. This sequence originates from a female donor with breast cancer. Some clones in this sample may be carry-over from other donors' samples. Input material: axillary lymph node tissue.

This chain's CDR3 is CASSSYDSYEQYF. The CDR3 DNA is TGTGCCAGCAGTTCCTACGATTCCTACGAGCAGTACTTC. The J gene is TRBJ2-7, the V gene TRBV27; the D is unclear. CDR1 and CDR2 from the germline V gene are MNHEY and SMNVEV (reference sequence). V was pared by 4 bases and J by 1 base, with 8 bases between. CDR3 length: 13 amino acids.